This entry is about one T cell receptor (beta chain). Its antigen is still unknown. This CDR3 region has 14 residues. Germline V lookup: CDR1 MRHNA, CDR2 SNTAGT. The V and J ends lost 0 bases and 6 bases, in that order; junction bases with no gene match: 0. Here immunoSEQ multiplex PCR was the method, and the copy in TCRdb shows in-frame clones only, minus some. The sample yields tens of thousands of clones, 90% seen once. The data are from a study of T cell responses to AZD1222 COVID-19 vaccine. Whole-study findings and limits: The peak T cell response came first, and repertoires were sampled only after it. Just a handful of people given AZD1222 tested seropositive at baseline.

The origin of this receptor is an adult in good health. V is TRBV6-4 and J is TRBJ2-2; 8 bases line up with TRBD1. Here the sequenced sample was peripheral blood, taken on day 0 of AZD1222 vaccination. CDR3 sequence reads: CASSDSTGAGELFF. CDR3 DNA: TGTGCCAGCAGTGACTCGACAGGGGCCGGGGAGCTGTTTTTT.